A selection of T cell receptor beta chains follows, all from one sample in a study of blood T cell repertoires in COVID-19. Sequencing used immunoSEQ multiplex PCR; TCRdb keeps in-frame clones, though not all of them. This sample carries approximately 250,000 clones, almost 85% of them seen once, and the ten largest clones take about 15%. What was sequenced was PBMCs or T cells enriched from blood (not recorded which). The receptors were gathered from a man aged 35 to 55 who had recovered from COVID-19. Both conserved end residues are part of each CDR3. D genes are given only for firm matches. The size field is filled for only some rows; it gives once, few, many or a size class.

J | V | D | size | DNA | CDR3
TRBJ2-3 | TRBV5-6 | TRBD2 | once | TGTGCCAGCAGCTTACGACGGGAGGCCTTTGTTCGCACAGATACGCAGTATTTT | CASSLRREAFVRTDTQYF
TRBJ1-1 | TRBV5-1 | TRBD1 | NA | TGCGCCAGCAGCACAGGACAGGGGTCCTTCATGAACACTGAAGCTTTCTTT | CASSTGQGSFMNTEAFF
TRBJ2-1 | TRBV15 | TRBD2 | NA | TGTGCCACCAGCGTTAGCGGGAGTTCCTACGAGCAGTTCTTC | CATSVSGSSYEQFF
TRBJ2-3 | TRBV7-6 | NA | NA | TGTGCCAGCAGCCAAACCGCGGGTCGAACCACAGATACGCAGTATTTT | CASSQTAGRTTDTQYF
TRBJ2-5 | TRBV5-1 | NA | NA | TGCGCCAGCAGCTTGGTGGCGGCAGTAGGGGGTGTACAGACCCAGTACTTC | CASSLVAAVGGVQTQYF
TRBJ2-3 | TRBV6-5 | NA | NA | TGTGCCAGCAGCCAATTCGGCGACGGGACAGATACGCAGTATTTT | CASSQFGDGTDTQYF
TRBJ1-4 | TRBV4-3 | NA | NA | TGCGCCAGCAGCCCTCTTGGGCGAGATGAAAAACTGTTTTTT | CASSPLGRDEKLFF
TRBJ2-1 | TRBV11-2 | TRBD2 | NA | TGTGCCAGCAGCGATAGGAGGCGGGAGGGCCCCTACAATGAGCAGTTCTTC | CASSDRRREGPYNEQFF
TRBJ1-4 | TRBV24-1 | TRBD1 | NA | TGTGCCACCAGTGATGTGACAGGGTCGGGCGAAAAACTGTTTTTT | CATSDVTGSGEKLFF
TRBJ1-1 | TRBV9 | NA | NA | TGTGCCAGCAGCGTGGACAGTACGATGAACACTGAAGCTTTCTTT | CASSVDSTMNTEAFF
TRBJ2-7 | TRBV6-7 | TRBD2 | NA | TGTGCCAGCAGTTACTCGGCCCAGCGGGACTCCGAGCAGTACTTC | CASSYSAQRDSEQYF
TRBJ1-1 | TRBV3-1/TRBV3-2 | NA | NA | TGTGCCAGCAGCCAAGGGGGGCTCGGGGTGGGCACTGAAGCTTTCTTT | CASSQGGLGVGTEAFF
TRBJ1-5 | TRBV28 | NA | NA | TGTGCCAGCAGTTTGGGAGGACATCAGCCCCAGCATTTT | CASSLGGHQPQHF